The 6 T cell receptor beta chains below all came from one sample that was sequenced in a study of tumor and adjacent non-tumor tissue in lung cancer (dated by TCRdb to between 2018 and 2020). RNA was isolated from bulk, unsorted tissue, and RNA quality was assessed with a NanoDrop ND-1000 and an Agilent 2100. Distant non-tumor tissue taken more than 3 cm from the tumor edge was used as the normal lung sample. Receptor amplification or capture employed multiplex PCR. Instrument used: Illumina HiSeq 2500. TCRbeta libraries were built by three rounds of nested PCR using primers (Table S4), following protocols modified from ARM-PCR. TCRdb reprocessed the public reads (quality trimming at Q25 with fastp, clone calling with MiXCR) and kept in-frame beta chains. Each entry is one CDR3 protein sequence, shown with its most common DNA and genes. The table for this sample lists around 39,000 distinct CDR3 sequences; roughly 60% of them were counted only once. Around 45% of the sample is taken by the ten largest.

Material: distant non-tumor lung tissue. The receptors were sampled from a man aged 50 or older with non-small cell lung cancer.

This clonotype was detected ten times or more. A read error is possible here, since a much larger clone lies one base away. This sequence joins TRBV6-5 and TRBJ1-5, with 11 bases matching TRBD1. V lost 6 bases and J lost 7; bases outside the gene matches: 5. This CDR3 contains 14 residues. Germline values: CDR1 MNHEY, CDR2 SVGAGI. CDR3 DNA sequence: TGTGCCAGCAGCGGGACAGGGGGGGAGCAGCCCCAGCATTTT. It yields the protein CASSGTGGEQPQHF.

This clonotype was picked up many times. This rearrangement joins TRBV28 to TRBJ2-1; possibly TRBD2 for D (6 bases). The CDR3 is 13 residues long. The V gene lost 6 bases and the J gene lost 7 bases, with 13 bases spanning the gap. Germline loops: CDR1 MDHEN, CDR2 SYDVKM. The CDR3 DNA follows: TGTGCCAGCAGCACCCTTCGGGAGAATGAGCAGTTCTTC. It is translated as CASSTLRENEQFF.

This clonotype was counted between two and nine times. J is TRBJ2-3 and V is TRBV7-3; maybe TRBD2 (6 bases). The germline V gene has CDR1 SGHTA and CDR2 FQGTGA. V lost 0 bases, J lost 2 bases, and 6 bases lay in between. This CDR3 contains 14 residues. CDR3 bases: TGTGCCAGCAGCTTAACGGGACTCACAGATACGCAGTATTTT. Translated: CASSLTGLTDTQYF.

This clonotype was seen a single time. The junction does not match germline at one end; this may be a read error. The rearrangement uses TRBV6-6 and TRBJ1-1; no clear D gene. CDR1 and CDR2 (germline): MNHNY, SVGAGI (reference sequence). The CDR3 extends over 12 amino acids. CDR3 protein: CASSYADTEASF. CDR3 nucleotides: TGTGCCAGCAGTTACGCCGACACTGAGGCTTCCTTT.

This clonotype was picked up a small number of times. Just one base apart from a much larger clone, this may be a read error. The V call is TRBV4-1, the J call TRBJ2-1; 11 bases are shared with TRBD2. With 6 bases clipped from V and 8 bases from J, the junction kept 9 bases outside the gene matches. The CDR3 is 15 amino acids. Germline lookup yields CDR1 MGHRA and CDR2 YSYEKL. CDR3 amino acids: CASSHSTSGTHEQFF. The CDR3 DNA follows: TGCGCCAGCAGTCACTCGACTAGCGGGACGCATGAGCAGTTCTTC.

This clonotype came up once. No conserved phenylalanine or tryptophan is present at the end of the CDR3, so a read error is the likely explanation. This chain links TRBV6-5 with TRBJ2-5; D unclear. CDR1 MNHEY and CDR2 SVGAGI come from the germline V gene. V lost 0 bases and J 9 bases, leaving 11 bases between the germline ends. CDR3 length: 13 residues. CDR3 loop: CASSYSRKGSQYL. CDR3 DNA: TGTGCCAGCAGTTACTCTCGGAAAGGGTCCCAGTACTTA.